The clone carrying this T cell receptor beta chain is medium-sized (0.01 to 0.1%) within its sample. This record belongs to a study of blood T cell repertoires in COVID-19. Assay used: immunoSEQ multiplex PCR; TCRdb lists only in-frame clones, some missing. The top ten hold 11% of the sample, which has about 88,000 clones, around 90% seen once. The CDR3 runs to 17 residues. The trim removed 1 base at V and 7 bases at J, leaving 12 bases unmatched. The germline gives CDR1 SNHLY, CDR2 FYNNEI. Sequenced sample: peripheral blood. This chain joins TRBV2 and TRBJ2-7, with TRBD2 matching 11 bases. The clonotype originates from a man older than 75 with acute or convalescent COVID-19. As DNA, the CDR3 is TGTGCCAGCAGTGAAGGACCCCTAGCGGGGGGCAACAGGGAGCAGTACTTC. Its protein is CASSEGPLAGGNREQYF. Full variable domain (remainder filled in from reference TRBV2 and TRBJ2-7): EPEVTQTPSHQVTQMGQEVILRCVPISNHLYFYWYRQILGQKVEFLVSFYNNEISEKSEIFDDQFSVERPDGSNFTLKIRSTKLEDSAMYFCASSEGPLAGGNREQYFGPGTRLTVT.